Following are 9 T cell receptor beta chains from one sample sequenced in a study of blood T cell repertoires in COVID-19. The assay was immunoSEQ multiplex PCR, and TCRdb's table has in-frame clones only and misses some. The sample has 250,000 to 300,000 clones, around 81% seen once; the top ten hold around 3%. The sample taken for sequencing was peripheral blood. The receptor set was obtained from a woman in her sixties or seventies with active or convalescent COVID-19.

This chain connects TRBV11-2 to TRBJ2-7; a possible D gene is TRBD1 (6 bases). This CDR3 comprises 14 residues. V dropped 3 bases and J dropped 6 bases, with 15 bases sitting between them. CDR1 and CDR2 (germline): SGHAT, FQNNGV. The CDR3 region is CASSFGRGDSEQYF. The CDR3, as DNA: TGTGCCAGCAGCTTCGGCAGGGGTGACTCCGAGCAGTACTTC.

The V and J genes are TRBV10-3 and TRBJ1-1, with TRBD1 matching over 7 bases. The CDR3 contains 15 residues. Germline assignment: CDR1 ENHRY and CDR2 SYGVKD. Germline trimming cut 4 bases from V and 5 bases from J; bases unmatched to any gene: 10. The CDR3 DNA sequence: TGTGCCATCAGTGGAGGAGGGGGCAAGAGGACTGAAGCTTTCTTT. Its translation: CAISGGGGKRTEAFF.

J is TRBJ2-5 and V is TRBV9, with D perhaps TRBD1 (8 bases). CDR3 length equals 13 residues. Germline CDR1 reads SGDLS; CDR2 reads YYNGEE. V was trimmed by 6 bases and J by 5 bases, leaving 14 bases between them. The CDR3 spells CASNEQGGETQYF. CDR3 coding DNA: TGTGCCAGCAACGAACAGGGGGGGGAGACCCAGTACTTC.

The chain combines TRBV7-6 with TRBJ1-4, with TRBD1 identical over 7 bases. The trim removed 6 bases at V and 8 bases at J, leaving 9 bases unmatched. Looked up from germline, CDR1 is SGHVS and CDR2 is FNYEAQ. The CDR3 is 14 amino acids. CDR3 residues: CASSPRQGEEKLFF. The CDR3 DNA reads TGTGCCAGCAGTCCCCGACAGGGTGAGGAAAAACTGTTTTTT. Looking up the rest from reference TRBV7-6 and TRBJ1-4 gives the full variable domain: GAGVSQSPRYKVTKRGQDVALRCDPISGHVSLYWYRQALGQGPEFLTYFNYEAQQDKSGLPNDRFSAERPEGSISTLTIQRTEQRDSAMYRCASSPRQGEEKLFFGSGTQLSVL.

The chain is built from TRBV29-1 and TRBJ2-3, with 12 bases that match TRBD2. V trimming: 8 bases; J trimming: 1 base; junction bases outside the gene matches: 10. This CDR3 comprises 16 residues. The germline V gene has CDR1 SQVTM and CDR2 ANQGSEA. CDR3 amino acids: CSSRLAGGRGTDTQYF. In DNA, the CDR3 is TGCAGCTCAAGGCTAGCGGGGGGGCGGGGCACAGATACGCAGTATTTT.

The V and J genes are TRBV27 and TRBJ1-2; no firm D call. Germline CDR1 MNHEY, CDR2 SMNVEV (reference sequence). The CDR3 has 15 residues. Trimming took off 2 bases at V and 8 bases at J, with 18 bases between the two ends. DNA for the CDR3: TGTGCCAGCAGTTTAGTGGGCCGGCTCTCGGGAGGCTACACCTTC. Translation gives CASSLVGRLSGGYTF.

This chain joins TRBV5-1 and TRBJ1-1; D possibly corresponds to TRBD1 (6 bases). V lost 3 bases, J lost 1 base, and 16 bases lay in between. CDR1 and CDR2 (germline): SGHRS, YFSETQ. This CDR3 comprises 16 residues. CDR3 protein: CASSSHTGTQNTEAFF. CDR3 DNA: TGCGCCAGCAGCTCGCACACCGGGACACAGAACACTGAAGCTTTCTTT.

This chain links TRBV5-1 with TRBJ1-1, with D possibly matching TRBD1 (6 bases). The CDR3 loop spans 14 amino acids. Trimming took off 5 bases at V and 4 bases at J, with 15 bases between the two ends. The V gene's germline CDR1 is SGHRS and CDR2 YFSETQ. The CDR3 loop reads CASRGLTGLTEAFF. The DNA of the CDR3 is TGCGCCAGCAGAGGGCTTACAGGGCTCACTGAAGCTTTCTTT. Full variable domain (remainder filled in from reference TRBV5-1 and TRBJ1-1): KAGVTQTPRYLIKTRGQQVTLSCSPISGHRSVSWYQQTPGQGLQFLFEYFSETQRNKGNFPGRFSGRQFSNSRSEMNVSTLELGDSALYLCASRGLTGLTEAFFGQGTRLTVV.

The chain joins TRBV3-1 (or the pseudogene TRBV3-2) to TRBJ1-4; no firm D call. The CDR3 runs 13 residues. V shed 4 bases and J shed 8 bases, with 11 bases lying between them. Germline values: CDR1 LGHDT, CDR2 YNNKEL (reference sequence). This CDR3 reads CASSRSPDEKLFF. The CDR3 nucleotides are TGTGCCAGCAGCCGGAGCCCAGACGAAAAACTGTTTTTT.